Listed below are T cell receptor beta chains from one sample, sequenced in a study of cytomegalovirus exposure and HLA in healthy donors. The assay was immunoSEQ multiplex PCR, and TCRdb's table has in-frame clones only and misses some. The repertoire includes 130,000 or so clones, more than 60% of them detected once, and about 1.6% sits in the top ten. The source material was PBMCs. The receptors here all came from a female donor in good health and CMV-seronegative. Both conserved end residues are part of each CDR3. D genes are given only for firm matches. The listing skips clone size in some rows; elsewhere it reads once, few, many or a size class.

d_gene,abundance,v_gene,j_gene,CDR3aa,CDR3nt
-,-,TRBV2,TRBJ2-1,CASSGSRAYNEQFF,TGTGCCAGCAGCGGGAGTAGGGCTTACAATGAGCAGTTCTTC
-,-,TRBV11-3,TRBJ1-1,CASSSAGHTEAFF,TGTGCCAGCAGCTCCGCAGGGCACACTGAAGCTTTCTTT
-,-,TRBV28,TRBJ1-5,CASSSQEAMGNQPQHF,TGTGCCAGCAGTTCCCAGGAGGCTATGGGCAATCAGCCCCAGCATTTT
TRBD2,once,TRBV7-2,TRBJ2-7,CASSRWSGGPIYEQYF,TGTGCCAGCAGCCGATGGAGCGGGGGGCCAATCTACGAGCAGTACTTC
-,-,TRBV27,TRBJ2-3,CASSLIGLATPDTQYF,TGTGCCAGCAGTTTAATCGGCCTAGCGACGCCAGATACGCAGTATTTT
-,-,TRBV28,TRBJ1-5,CASSLTLSEGVGNQPQHF,TGTGCCAGCAGTTTAACATTATCCGAGGGGGTAGGCAATCAGCCCCAGCATTTT
TRBD1,-,TRBV10-3,TRBJ2-7,CAISPQRGPDEQYF,TGTGCCATCAGCCCTCAAAGGGGGCCCGACGAGCAGTACTTC
TRBD1,-,TRBV9,TRBJ2-7,CASSRTGGLLYEQYF,TGTGCCAGCAGTCGGACAGGGGGCTTGCTCTACGAGCAGTACTTC
-,-,TRBV10-1,TRBJ1-1,CASSESSYRTEAFF,TGCGCCAGCAGTGAGTCAAGTTATAGAACTGAAGCTTTCTTT
-,-,TRBV4-2,TRBJ1-3,CASSQDSGNTIYF,TGTGCCAGCAGCCAAGATTCAGGAAACACCATATATTTT
TRBD1,-,TRBV5-6,TRBJ2-5,CASTRDRKETQYF,TGTGCCAGCACCCGGGACAGAAAAGAGACCCAGTACTTC
-,-,TRBV7-2,TRBJ2-6,CASSLAAGSGANVLTF,TGTGCCAGCAGCTTAGCCGCGGGCTCTGGGGCCAACGTCCTGACTTTC
TRBD1,-,TRBV28,TRBJ1-2,CASSPGQGAGYGYTF,TGTGCCAGCAGTCCGGGACAGGGGGCTGGTTATGGCTACACCTTC
TRBD1,-,TRBV5-1,TRBJ1-2,CASSLWGQNYGYTF,TGCGCCAGCAGCTTGTGGGGACAGAACTATGGCTACACCTTC
-,-,TRBV5-8,TRBJ1-2,CASSPKVGGNYGYTF,TGTGCCAGCAGCCCAAAGGTCGGGGGAAACTATGGCTACACCTTC
-,-,TRBV18,TRBJ1-1,CASSPLQDRNTEAFF,TGTGCCAGCTCCCCGCTACAGGACAGGAACACTGAAGCTTTCTTT
TRBD1,-,TRBV27,TRBJ2-7,CASTPGTGPYEQYF,TGTGCCAGCACCCCCGGGACAGGTCCCTACGAGCAGTACTTC
-,-,TRBV6-1,TRBJ1-2,CASSEAVRSSYGYTF,TGTGCCAGCAGTGAAGCGGTCAGATCATCATATGGCTACACCTTC
-,few,TRBV5-6,TRBJ2-7,CASSLAYRDSYEQYF,TGTGCCAGCAGCTTGGCCTACAGGGACTCCTACGAGCAGTACTTC
-,-,TRBV14,TRBJ2-5,CASSQDLPGIETQYF,TGTGCCAGCAGCCAAGATCTGCCAGGGATTGAGACCCAGTACTTC
TRBD2,-,TRBV5-1,TRBJ2-2,CASSLPPPGRASTGELFF,TGCGCCAGCAGCTTGCCACCCCCCGGGAGGGCCAGTACCGGGGAGCTGTTTTTT
TRBD1,few,TRBV27,TRBJ2-7,CASSLSPGQSYEQYF,TGTGCCAGCAGTTTATCCCCGGGACAGTCCTACGAGCAGTACTTC
TRBD1,-,TRBV19,TRBJ2-2,CAITGGANTGELFF,TGTGCTATAACAGGGGGCGCGAACACCGGGGAGCTGTTTTTT
-,-,TRBV4-1,TRBJ1-5,CASSQVQGTEPQHF,TGCGCCAGCAGCCAAGTTCAGGGAACGGAGCCCCAGCATTTT
TRBD2,-,TRBV9,TRBJ2-7,CASSVRGLAGGEQYF,TGTGCCAGCAGCGTCCGAGGACTAGCGGGAGGGGAGCAGTACTTC
TRBD2,-,TRBV14,TRBJ2-3,CASSQELQRGSTDTQYF,TGTGCCAGCAGCCAAGAACTCCAGCGGGGTAGCACAGATACGCAGTATTTT
-,-,TRBV30,TRBJ2-7,CAWGGEAPYEQYF,TGTGCCTGGGGCGGCGAGGCACCCTACGAGCAGTACTTC
TRBD1,-,TRBV19,TRBJ2-5,CASRKTGGAETQYF,TGTGCCAGTAGAAAGACAGGGGGCGCAGAGACCCAGTACTTC
-,-,TRBV6-6,TRBJ1-6,CASTRRGVGNSPLHF,TGTGCCAGCACCCGACGGGGGGTTGGTAATTCACCCCTCCACTTT
-,-,TRBV7-6,TRBJ2-1,CASSEGREQFF,TGTGCCAGCTCGGAGGGGAGGGAGCAGTTCTTC
-,-,TRBV13,TRBJ2-5,CASSLGGGLQETQYF,TGTGCCAGCAGCTTAGGCGGCGGATTACAAGAGACCCAGTACTTC
TRBD2,-,TRBV9,TRBJ2-1,CASSVIAGVRNEQFF,TGTGCCAGCAGCGTGATAGCGGGAGTCCGCAATGAGCAGTTCTTC
-,-,TRBV4-2,TRBJ2-7,CASSQGPLPWGLYEQYF,TGTGCCAGCAGCCAAGGACCACTCCCATGGGGGCTCTACGAGCAGTACTTC
TRBD1,-,TRBV19,TRBJ1-5,CASSIQRQGANQPQHF,TGTGCCAGTAGTATTCAACGACAGGGGGCTAATCAGCCCCAGCATTTT
TRBD2,-,TRBV5-1,TRBJ2-1,CASSLDVASGYNEQFF,TGCGCCAGCAGCTTGGATGTAGCTAGCGGATACAATGAGCAGTTCTTC
TRBD1,-,TRBV27,TRBJ2-5,CASSPRDRGEETQYF,TGTGCCAGCAGTCCCCGGGACAGGGGTGAAGAGACCCAGTACTTC
-,-,TRBV9,TRBJ2-3,CASSVAEGVPTDTQYF,TGTGCCAGCAGCGTAGCAGAGGGGGTCCCCACAGATACGCAGTATTTT
-,-,TRBV29-1,TRBJ2-2,CSVGLSGELFF,TGCAGCGTTGGCCTTAGTGGGGAGCTGTTTTTT
-,-,TRBV6-5,TRBJ2-1,CASSYGGGALNEQFF,TGTGCCAGCAGTTATGGTGGGGGCGCATTGAATGAGCAGTTCTTC
-,-,TRBV7-8,TRBJ2-7,CASSLYPQGGYEQYF,TGTGCCAGCAGCTTATACCCCCAGGGGGGTTACGAGCAGTACTTC
-,-,TRBV9,TRBJ1-1,CASSPTGTVNTEAFF,TGTGCCAGCAGCCCTACCGGGACTGTGAACACTGAAGCTTTCTTT
TRBD1,once,TRBV2,TRBJ2-3,CASSPPGTGTDTQYF,TGTGCCAGCAGCCCTCCCGGGACAGGCACAGATACGCAGTATTTT
-,few,TRBV6-6,TRBJ1-1,CASSYPGDTEAFF,TGTGCCAGCAGTTACCCAGGGGACACTGAAGCTTTCTTT
-,-,TRBV5-6,TRBJ1-2,CASSLRGGDNYGYTF,TGTGCCAGCAGCTTAAGAGGGGGGGATAACTATGGCTACACCTTC
TRBD1,few,TRBV6-5,TRBJ1-2,CASTRQGALYGYTF,TGTGCCAGCACCCGACAGGGGGCATTATATGGCTACACCTTC
-,-,TRBV5-6,TRBJ1-5,CASSRGTAPNQPQHF,TGTGCCAGCAGCCGGGGGACGGCTCCAAATCAGCCCCAGCATTTT
TRBD1,once,TRBV6-1,TRBJ2-7,CASGRTGVGYEQYF,TGTGCCAGCGGTCGGACAGGGGTGGGCTACGAGCAGTACTTC
TRBD2,-,TRBV18,TRBJ2-1,CASSPQGGLLNEQFF,TGTGCCAGCTCACCACAGGGAGGGCTCTTGAATGAGCAGTTCTTC
-,-,TRBV4-2,TRBJ1-1,CASSQGGGGGTEAFF,TGTGCCAGCAGCCAAGGGGGTGGGGGAGGTACTGAAGCTTTCTTT
TRBD2,-,TRBV19,TRBJ2-1,CASKRTSVDNEQFF,TGTGCCAGTAAGAGGACTAGCGTTGACAATGAGCAGTTCTTC
TRBD2,-,TRBV28,TRBJ2-1,CASGKSLAGVYNEQFF,TGTGCCAGCGGGAAATCCTTAGCGGGAGTGTACAATGAGCAGTTCTTC
-,-,TRBV19,TRBJ2-7,CASSLGYEQYF,TGTGCCAGTAGTCTCGGTTACGAGCAGTACTTC
TRBD1,-,TRBV4-1,TRBJ1-1,CASSQAPRQGFTEAFF,TGCGCCAGCAGCCAAGCTCCGAGACAGGGCTTCACTGAAGCTTTCTTT
-,-,TRBV27,TRBJ1-2,CASSLIREAGYTF,TGTGCCAGCAGTTTAATTAGGGAGGCTGGCTACACCTTC
-,-,TRBV2,TRBJ1-4,CASREMSSNEKLFF,TGTGCCAGCAGGGAGATGTCCTCTAATGAAAAACTGTTTTTT